The clone carrying this T cell receptor (beta chain) was detected a few times. The germline V gene encodes CDR1 KGHDR and CDR2 SFDVKD. V lost 4 bases to trimming and J lost 1 base, with 17 bases between them. CDR3 length equals 17 residues. This record belongs to a study of T cells in Graves' hyperthyroidism and ophthalmopathy. RNA transcripts served as the template for amplifying TCR beta CDR3 regions. The study used the HTBI primer set for a first-round RT-PCR of the TCR CDR3. TCRdb recomputed calls from the multiplex PCR reads with MiXCR, one row per CDR3 protein. The sample includes under 400,000 distinct CDR3 sequences, 25% of them seen just once.

The chain carries TRBV24-1 and TRBJ2-3; a weak D match, TRBD2 (5 bases). Sequenced: blood. The TCR originated in a man in his forties or fifties with Graves' hyperthyroidism. As DNA, the CDR3 is TGTGCCACCAGTGACCTAGGGCTAGCCGGCGGCACAGATACGCAGTATTTT. This gives the protein CATSDLGLAGGTDTQYF.